Below are 6 T cell receptor beta chains sequenced from a single sample in a study of cytomegalovirus exposure and HLA in healthy donors. Both 60 Vbeta primers and 13 Jbeta primers went into the PCR. Clones were sequenced by immunoSEQ multiplex PCR, and TCRdb holds only the in-frame ones, with some missing. The table includes 99,000 or so clones, roughly 9.1% detected once. What was sequenced was PBMCs. Receptors were obtained from a man aged 35-49 years in good health and CMV-seropositive.

This rearrangement joins TRBV23-1 to TRBJ2-2, with D possibly matching TRBD2 (6 bases). TRBV23-1 is flagged as an ORF with uncertain function. Trimming left V 0 bases short and J 9 bases short, with 11 bases between. This CDR3 spans 14 amino acids. The CDR3 loop is CASSQSTRFRELFF. The CDR3 nucleotides read TGCGCCAGCAGTCAATCGACTAGATTCCGGGAGCTGTTTTTT.

The J gene is TRBJ2-7, the V gene TRBV7-9, with 10 bases fitting TRBD2. Germline V gene lookup returns CDR1 SEHNR and CDR2 FQNEAQ (reference sequence). V shed 1 base and J 7 bases; nucleotides not matched to a gene: 4. The length of the CDR3 is 14 residues. CDR3 in DNA: TGTGCCAGCAGCTTAGAAGCGGGAGGGCAAGAGCAGTACTTC. It translates to CASSLEAGGQEQYF.

This clone was counted a few times. The chain is built from TRBV6-4 and TRBJ2-7; 11 bases map to TRBD1. This CDR3 has 12 residues. J gave up 3 bases and V 8 bases, and 0 bases lay outside the gene matches. The V gene's germline CDR1 is MRHNA and CDR2 SNTAGT. The DNA for the CDR3 is TGTGCCAGCGGGACAGGGGGCTACGAGCAGTACTTC. Translating it yields CASGTGGYEQYF.

The rearrangement links TRBV4-2 to TRBJ2-5, with D unclear. This CDR3 comprises 15 residues. V gave up 0 bases and J gave up 1 base, with 9 bases separating them. The germline gives CDR1 LGHNA, CDR2 YNFKEQ. For the CDR3, the DNA is TGTGCCAGCAGCCAAGATCGAGGCACCCAAGAGACCCAGTACTTC. As protein: CASSQDRGTQETQYF.

The rearrangement joins TRBV5-6 to TRBJ1-4, with D unresolved. Between the trimmed V and J ends, which lost 0 bases and 5 bases, there was a span of 17 bases. Germline lookup yields CDR1 SGHDT and CDR2 YYEEEE. The CDR3 is made up of 17 amino acids. The CDR3 loop reads CASSLVGRPNVNEKLFF. In DNA form, the CDR3 reads TGTGCCAGCAGCTTGGTGGGCCGCCCCAACGTCAATGAAAAACTGTTTTTT.

This clone was counted between two and nine times. This rearrangement joins TRBV29-1 to TRBJ2-7; D might be TRBD2 (6 bases). CDR1 and CDR2 from the germline V gene are SQVTM and ANQGSEA. The V and J ends lost 4 bases and 0 bases respectively, with 13 bases between them. CDR3 size: 14 residues. CDR3 in amino acids: CSVGRGTASYEQYF. The CDR3 region has the DNA TGCAGCGTTGGTCGAGGGACTGCCTCCTACGAGCAGTACTTC.